These 4 T cell receptor beta chains were all obtained from the same sample, sequenced in a study of PD-1 blockade in mismatch repair-deficient tumors. Measured with immunoSEQ multiplex PCR; TCRdb has only the in-frame clones, and not every one. Among some 48,000 clones listed, 81% were seen once. The sequencing here drew on peripheral blood, taken 20 weeks after starting pembrolizumab. These receptors all stem from an adult with mismatch repair-deficient cancer.

This clone is a singleton in its sample. The chain has TRBV9 and TRBJ2-2, with 11 bases fitting TRBD1. The V gene end was trimmed by 6 bases and the J gene end by 6 bases; junction bases not matched to a gene: 7. CDR1 is SGDLS and CDR2 is YYNGEE in the germline V gene. The CDR3 is 15 residues long. The CDR3 DNA follows: TGTGCCAGCAACAAAGGACAGGGGGCGGCCGGGGAGCTGTTTTTT. Translation: CASNKGQGAAGELFF.

This chain links TRBV11-1 with TRBJ2-7, with a weak D call TRBD2 (6 bases). The CDR3 extends over 14 amino acids. Germline lookup yields CDR1 SGHAT and CDR2 FQDESV (reference sequence). Trimming took 3 bases from V and 4 from J, leaving 13 bases between them. CDR3 bases: TGTGCCAGCAGCTTGGTTCAAGGGACTTACGAGCAGTACTTC. It encodes CASSLVQGTYEQYF. Full variable domain (outside the CDR3, taken from reference TRBV11-1 and TRBJ2-7): EAEVAQSPRYKITEKSQAVAFWCDPISGHATLYWYRQILGQGPELLVQFQDESVVDDSQLPKDRFSAERLKGVDSTLKIQPAELGDSAMYLCASSLVQGTYEQYFGPGTRLTVT.

The V call is TRBV11-2, the J call TRBJ2-1; 8 bases are a match to TRBD1. This CDR3 region has 15 residues. The germline V gene encodes CDR1 SGHAT and CDR2 FQNNGV. The J segment lost 9 bases and the V segment lost 4 bases, leaving 11 bases of the junction unmatched. The DNA for the CDR3 is TGTGCCAGCAGCTCGAGAGACAGGGGACTCGGTGAGCAGTTCTTC. This sequence encodes CASSSRDRGLGEQFF.

The CDR3 nucleotides read TGTGCCATCAGCGGGACTAGCGGGAGAAGAGGAGAGACCCAGTACTTC. This codes for CAISGTSGRRGETQYF. The rearrangement links TRBV10-3 to TRBJ2-5; 14 bases fit TRBD2. The CDR3 sequence is 16 residues long. J was trimmed by 4 bases and V by 6 bases; bases with no gene match: 7. Germline lookup yields CDR1 ENHRY and CDR2 SYGVKD.